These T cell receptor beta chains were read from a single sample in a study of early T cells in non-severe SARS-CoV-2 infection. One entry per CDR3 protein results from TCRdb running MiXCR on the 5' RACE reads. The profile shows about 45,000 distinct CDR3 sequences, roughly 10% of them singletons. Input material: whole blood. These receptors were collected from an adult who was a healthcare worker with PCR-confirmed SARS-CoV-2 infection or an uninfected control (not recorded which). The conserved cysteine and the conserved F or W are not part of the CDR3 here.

CDR3aa: ASSPSTGGTGELF
v_gene: TRBV9
j_gene: TRBJ2-2

CDR3aa: SVDRPGLVYEQF
v_gene: TRBV29-1
j_gene: TRBJ2-1

CDR3aa: ASSTSSGSSYEQY
v_gene: TRBV19
j_gene: TRBJ2-7

CDR3aa: ASSPGQSYGYT
v_gene: TRBV11-2
j_gene: TRBJ1-2

CDR3aa: ASRLAEVWVCPNYGYT
v_gene: TRBV12-2
j_gene: TRBJ1-2

CDR3aa: AWSVLHGGSGEQY
v_gene: TRBV30
j_gene: TRBJ2-7

CDR3aa: ASSNRGSGANVLT
v_gene: TRBV7-2
j_gene: TRBJ2-6

CDR3aa: ASSLPSGSPPYEQY
v_gene: TRBV10-2
j_gene: TRBJ2-7

CDR3aa: SAKFGRGAGTDTQY
v_gene: TRBV20-1
j_gene: TRBJ2-3

CDR3aa: SARLQGTGELF
v_gene: TRBV20-1
j_gene: TRBJ2-2

CDR3aa: ATSGTMDSEAF
v_gene: TRBV15
j_gene: TRBJ1-1

CDR3aa: SASLGGGRDTQY
v_gene: TRBV20-1
j_gene: TRBJ2-3

CDR3aa: ASSPGLSPTGANVLT
v_gene: TRBV2
j_gene: TRBJ2-6

CDR3aa: ASRPGIKGQPQH
v_gene: TRBV28
j_gene: TRBJ1-5

CDR3aa: ASSSQGVVQPQH
v_gene: TRBV6-2/TRBV6-3
j_gene: TRBJ1-5

CDR3aa: ASSLRGESGGEQF
v_gene: TRBV6-2/TRBV6-3
j_gene: TRBJ2-1

CDR3aa: SAREPRGLAGDYEQF
v_gene: TRBV20-1
j_gene: TRBJ2-1

CDR3aa: ASLRTDTQY
v_gene: TRBV12-3/TRBV12-4
j_gene: TRBJ2-3